The rows below give T cell receptor beta chains drawn from one sample of a study of T-cell reconstitution after alpha-beta-depleted transplantation in children. MiXCR was run by TCRdb on the PCR reads, yielding one entry per CDR3 protein. The table records roughly 790,000 distinct CDR3 sequences, approximately 15% of them present only once. The material sequenced was PBMCs, mostly from graft donor cells, taken 360 days after TCRalphabeta/CD19-depleted stem cell transplant. The receptors were sampled from a male patient younger than 18 who had a stem cell transplant for acute lymphoblastic leukemia, so the T cells may come from the graft donor. The CDR3 runs from the conserved cysteine through the conserved F or W. The order of the fields is V gene, CDR3 protein.

v_call: TRBV6-1; cdr3_aa: CASSSVIETAQETQYF
v_call: TRBV7-6; cdr3_aa: CASSRQAVSEKLFF
v_call: TRBV2; cdr3_aa: CASSPGWREQPQHF
v_call: TRBV3-1; cdr3_aa: CASSQRRGDILYEQYF
v_call: TRBV28; cdr3_aa: CASSPLFSYRYTF
v_call: TRBV7-9; cdr3_aa: CASSPTATYEQYF
v_call: TRBV24-1; cdr3_aa: CATSPDQLNTGELFF
v_call: TRBV24-1; cdr3_aa: CATSEGPRGPAFF
v_call: TRBV24-1; cdr3_aa: CATSVRGRYEQFF
v_call: TRBV15; cdr3_aa: CATSKYREETQYF
v_call: TRBV11-1; cdr3_aa: CASSRVEMNTEAFF
v_call: TRBV11-2; cdr3_aa: CASSLAPTGNQPQHF
v_call: TRBV20-1; cdr3_aa: CSAWTSGRWSSYNEQFF
v_call: TRBV7-8; cdr3_aa: CASSLAKTGGLGEQFF
v_call: TRBV18; cdr3_aa: CASSGDWTSANTGELFF
v_call: TRBV7-2; cdr3_aa: CASSPRDTGSGNTIYF
v_call: TRBV5-1; cdr3_aa: CASSLDGQGGEQYF
v_call: TRBV29-1; cdr3_aa: CSVGGGFSFAFF
v_call: TRBV6-1; cdr3_aa: CASSPIFMTANTGELFF
v_call: TRBV5-1; cdr3_aa: CASSFRGYEQYF
v_call: TRBV21-1; cdr3_aa: CASSKDGSRPF
v_call: TRBV5-1; cdr3_aa: CASSSATIGSTDTQYF
v_call: TRBV14; cdr3_aa: CASSQILPHYRPGNTIYF
v_call: TRBV5-5; cdr3_aa: CASTSRDKNNEKLFF
v_call: TRBV3-1; cdr3_aa: CASSVLRARNEQFF
v_call: TRBV11-2; cdr3_aa: CASSVFVGRPPLAKNIQYF
v_call: TRBV12-3/TRBV12-4; cdr3_aa: CASSSRTSTAEEQYF
v_call: TRBV7-9; cdr3_aa: CASSPIAGLNEQFF
v_call: TRBV5-5; cdr3_aa: CASSLERAQGPSYEQYF
v_call: TRBV12-3/TRBV12-4; cdr3_aa: CASSLDRLYYEQYF
v_call: TRBV28; cdr3_aa: CASSYANSPDTQYF
v_call: TRBV7-6; cdr3_aa: CASSRVGETNEKLFF
v_call: TRBV20-1; cdr3_aa: CSASAGGPYDEQFF
v_call: TRBV28; cdr3_aa: CASSPAGSRNNEQFF
v_call: TRBV5-1; cdr3_aa: CASSVNHNEQFF
v_call: TRBV5-6; cdr3_aa: CASSLGHLQYF
v_call: TRBV18; cdr3_aa: CASFGKNTEAFF
v_call: TRBV28; cdr3_aa: CASSLTSAGRSYEQYF
v_call: TRBV6-2/TRBV6-3; cdr3_aa: CASSSGLAGGKTQYF
v_call: TRBV12-3/TRBV12-4; cdr3_aa: CASRSPGLVKSEQYF
v_call: TRBV7-9; cdr3_aa: CASSPIGGRASHEQYF
v_call: TRBV4-1; cdr3_aa: CASSQPADDGYTF
v_call: TRBV24-1; cdr3_aa: CATSDFQGAGKFNEQFF
v_call: TRBV5-1; cdr3_aa: CASSFGHSGSYNSPLHF
v_call: TRBV28; cdr3_aa: CASSSPDLKTQYF
v_call: TRBV3-1; cdr3_aa: CASSGIFSGANVLTF
v_call: TRBV5-1; cdr3_aa: CASSPTRVSNEKLFF
v_call: TRBV5-1; cdr3_aa: CASSPALAGYEQYF
v_call: TRBV27; cdr3_aa: CASRRDYYNEQFF